The 5 T cell receptor beta chains reported below all come from one sample, sequenced in a study of blood T cell repertoires in COVID-19. Generated by immunoSEQ multiplex PCR, the TCRdb table keeps only in-frame clones and is missing some. Here the sample spans approximately 470,000 clones, 70% to 90% being singletons. Specimen: peripheral blood. These receptors were taken from a human donor in a cohort sampled during active COVID-19.

The chain joins TRBV25-1 to TRBJ2-1; 10 bases map to TRBD1. Germline V gene data show CDR1 as MGHDK and CDR2 as SYGVNS. Germline trimming cut 5 bases from V and 11 bases from J; bases unmatched to any gene: 9. This CDR3 spans 14 amino acids. CDR3 sequence: CASSPNRDRGQQFF. The CDR3 DNA sequence: TGTGCCAGCAGTCCAAACCGGGACAGGGGCCAGCAGTTCTTC.

V gene TRBV27 combines with J gene TRBJ2-7; 9 nucleotides agree with TRBD1. There are 14 residues in the CDR3. CDR1 is MNHEY and CDR2 is SMNVEV in the germline V gene (reference sequence). The trim removed 4 bases at V and 2 bases at J, leaving 3 bases unmatched. CDR3 DNA: TGTGCCAGCAGTTGGGACAGGGCCACCTACGAGCAGTACTTC. This gives the protein CASSWDRATYEQYF.

V is TRBV19 and J is TRBJ2-1; 9 bases are a match to TRBD2. Trimming at V came to 6 bases and at J to 6 bases, leaving 9 bases not matched to a gene. The CDR3 consists of 15 residues. Germline loops: CDR1 LNHDA, CDR2 SQIVND (reference sequence). The CDR3 here is CASSLAGDFFNEQFF. CDR3 sequence (DNA): TGTGCCAGTAGCTTAGCGGGAGATTTTTTCAATGAGCAGTTCTTC.

The chain combines TRBV5-1 with TRBJ2-2, with TRBD2 matching over 9 bases. The CDR3 has 15 amino acids. CDR1 and CDR2 from the germline V gene are SGHRS and YFSETQ. With V trimmed by 4 bases and J by 1 base, 2 bases remained unmatched. Here the CDR3 reads CASSPSGVNTGELFF. DNA for the CDR3: TGCGCCAGCAGCCCTAGCGGGGTGAACACCGGGGAGCTGTTTTTT.

The chain links TRBV25-1 to TRBJ1-4; 7 positions match TRBD1. With V trimmed by 1 base and J by 3 bases, 2 bases remained unmatched. Germline V gene sequence: CDR1 MGHDK, CDR2 SYGVNS. CDR3 length: 15 residues. The CDR3 here is CASSELQGSNEKLFF. In nucleotides, the CDR3 is TGTGCCAGCAGTGAATTACAGGGGTCTAATGAAAAACTGTTTTTT.